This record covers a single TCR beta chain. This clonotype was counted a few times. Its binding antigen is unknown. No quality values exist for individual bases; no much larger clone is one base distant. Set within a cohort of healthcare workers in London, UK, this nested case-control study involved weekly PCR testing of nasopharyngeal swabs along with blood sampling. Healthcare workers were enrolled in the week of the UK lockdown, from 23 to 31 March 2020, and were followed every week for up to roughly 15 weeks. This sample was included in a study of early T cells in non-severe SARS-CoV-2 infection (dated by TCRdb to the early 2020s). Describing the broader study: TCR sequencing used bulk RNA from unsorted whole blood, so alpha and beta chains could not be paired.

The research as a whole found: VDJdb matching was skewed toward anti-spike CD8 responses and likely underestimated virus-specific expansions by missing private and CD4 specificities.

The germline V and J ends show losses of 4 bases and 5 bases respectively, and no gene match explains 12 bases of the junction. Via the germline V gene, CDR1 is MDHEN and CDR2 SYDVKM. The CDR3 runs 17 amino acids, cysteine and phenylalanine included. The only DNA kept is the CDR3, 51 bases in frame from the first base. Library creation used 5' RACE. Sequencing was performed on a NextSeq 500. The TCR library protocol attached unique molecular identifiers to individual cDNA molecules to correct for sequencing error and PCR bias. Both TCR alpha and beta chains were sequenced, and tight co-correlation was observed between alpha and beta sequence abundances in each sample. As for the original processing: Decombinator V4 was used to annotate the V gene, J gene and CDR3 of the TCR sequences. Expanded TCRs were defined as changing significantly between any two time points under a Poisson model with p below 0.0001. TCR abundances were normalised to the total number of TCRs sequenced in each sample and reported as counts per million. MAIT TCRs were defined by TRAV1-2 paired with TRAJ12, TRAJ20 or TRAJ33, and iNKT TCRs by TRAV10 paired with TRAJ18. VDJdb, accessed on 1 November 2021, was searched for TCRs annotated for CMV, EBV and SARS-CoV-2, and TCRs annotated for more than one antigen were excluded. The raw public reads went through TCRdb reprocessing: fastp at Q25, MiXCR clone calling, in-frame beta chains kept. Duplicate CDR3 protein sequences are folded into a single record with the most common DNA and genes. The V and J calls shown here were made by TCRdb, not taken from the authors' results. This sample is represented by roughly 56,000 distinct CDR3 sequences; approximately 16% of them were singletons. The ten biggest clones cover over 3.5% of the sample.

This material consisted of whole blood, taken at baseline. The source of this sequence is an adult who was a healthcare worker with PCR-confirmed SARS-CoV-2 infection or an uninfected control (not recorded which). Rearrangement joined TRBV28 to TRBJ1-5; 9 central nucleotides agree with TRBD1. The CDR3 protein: CASSYLLRRDRDQPQHF. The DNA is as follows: TGTGCCAGCAGTTACCTACTCCGGAGGGACAGGGATCAGCCCCAGCATTTT.